A single sample gave rise to the 15 T cell receptor beta chains below, sequenced in a study of blood T cell repertoires in COVID-19. Some clones are missing from TCRdb's copy, which holds only in-frame ones; the method was immunoSEQ multiplex PCR. Of fewer than 75,000 clones listed, roughly 90% are singletons. Material for sequencing was peripheral blood. The receptors derive from a human donor in a cohort sampled during active COVID-19.

V usage is TRBV6-1 and J usage is TRBJ2-4, with D perhaps matching TRBD1 (5 bases). V was clipped by 3 bases and J by 0 bases, with 12 bases between them. The germline CDR1 and CDR2 sequences are MNHNS and SASEGT. The CDR3 is 16 amino acids. Here the CDR3 DNA reads TGTGCCAGCAGTGATTACCCAGGGATAGCCAAAAACATTCAGTACTTC. Protein product: CASSDYPGIAKNIQYF.

V gene TRBV30 combines with J gene TRBJ2-7, with 9 bases lining up with TRBD1. The CDR3 is 13 residues long. V was clipped by 1 base and J by 6 bases; unmatched bases: 4. Per the germline V gene, CDR1 is GTSNPN and CDR2 is SVGIG (reference sequence). CDR3 sequence reads: CAWSAGQGLEQYF. In DNA form, the CDR3 reads TGTGCCTGGAGTGCGGGACAGGGACTCGAGCAGTACTTC.

The V call is TRBV7-2, the J call TRBJ2-3, with TRBD1 matching 10 bases. The CDR3 runs 15 residues. The ends lost 8 bases at V and 3 bases at J; junction bases unmatched: 8. The V gene's germline CDR1 is SGHTA and CDR2 FQGNSA. The CDR3 protein is CASVGQGVGTDTQYF. As DNA, the CDR3 is TGTGCCAGCGTAGGACAGGGGGTTGGAACAGATACGCAGTATTTT. Complete variable domain (other parts from reference TRBV7-2 and TRBJ2-3): GAGVSQSPSNKVTEKGKDVELRCDPISGHTALYWYRQSLGQGLEFLIYFQGNSAPDKSGLPSDRFSAERTGGSVSTLTIQRTQQEDSAVYLCASVGQGVGTDTQYFGPGTRLTVL.

The rearrangement joins TRBV6-9 to TRBJ2-2, with TRBD2 matching over 7 bases. Germline CDR1 is MNHGY and CDR2 is SVAAGI. Trimming removed 8 bases from V and 0 bases from J; junction bases left unmatched: 9. The CDR3 totals 16 residues. CDR3 sequence: CASPSPGRANTGELFF. CDR3 coding DNA: TGTGCCAGCCCCTCTCCGGGGAGGGCGAACACCGGGGAGCTGTTTTTT.

This chain links TRBV7-9 with TRBJ2-7; 7 bases are shared with TRBD1. Trimming took 6 bases from V and 6 from J; bases not matched to a gene: 5. The CDR3 is made up of 12 amino acids. CDR1 SEHNR and CDR2 FQNEAQ come from the germline V gene (reference sequence). CDR3 in DNA: TGTGCCAGCAGGCCCACAGGGGCCGAGCAGTACTTC. This sequence encodes CASRPTGAEQYF.

The rearrangement uses TRBV6-2 or TRBV6-3 and TRBJ2-3; tentative D call: TRBD2 (7 bases). Per germline, CDR1 MNHEY and CDR2 SVGEGT. Trimming left V 6 bases short and J 4 bases short, with 20 bases between. The CDR3 has 16 amino acids. The CDR3 region has the DNA TGTGCCAGCAGCATACATCGGGGGGCGTCTCCAGATACGCAGTATTTT. Translation: CASSIHRGASPDTQYF.

In its sample, this clone was seen a few times. The CDR3 coding sequence is TGTGCCAGCAGCTTTCGGGGGGAAACATATAATTCACCCCTCCACTTT. Protein: CASSFRGETYNSPLHF. The rearrangement links TRBV7-2 to TRBJ1-6, with D possibly being TRBD1 (5 bases). Trimming took 3 bases from V and 4 from J, leaving 13 bases between them. CDR1 and CDR2 (germline): SGHTA, FQGNSA. The CDR3 has 16 residues.

This chain joins TRBV7-9 and TRBJ2-1, with D unresolved. The CDR3 spans 15 residues. CDR1 is SEHNR, CDR2 FQNEAQ, per germline (reference sequence). V was shortened by 2 bases and J by 5 bases, with 13 bases between the two germline ends. CDR3 region: CASSLHGLEDNEQFF. The CDR3 nucleotides read TGTGCCAGCAGCTTACACGGGTTGGAAGACAATGAGCAGTTCTTC.

CDR3 DNA: TGTGCCAGCAGCTCGGGACTAGCGGGAGGAAAGACCCAGTACTTC. Protein: CASSSGLAGGKTQYF. The gene calls are TRBV7-8 and TRBJ2-5, with TRBD2 matching over 15 bases. The CDR3 runs 15 residues. With 4 bases clipped from V and 6 bases from J, the junction kept 3 bases outside the gene matches. Germline loops: CDR1 SGHVS, CDR2 FQNEAQ.

V and J are TRBV4-1 and TRBJ2-1, with D possibly matching TRBD1 (6 bases). Trimming stripped 4 bases from V and 4 bases from J, with 11 bases between. This CDR3 contains 14 residues. The germline V gene has CDR1 MGHRA and CDR2 YSYEKL. This CDR3 reads CASSLPGAYNEQFF. The CDR3, as DNA: TGCGCCAGCAGCCTTCCAGGGGCGTACAATGAGCAGTTCTTC.

The chain carries TRBV7-3 and TRBJ2-1; possibly TRBD1 for D (6 bases). Deletions cut 3 bases from V and 6 bases from J, with 12 bases between. Per the germline V gene, CDR1 is SGHTA and CDR2 is FQGTGA. The CDR3 has 14 amino acids. CDR3 bases: TGTGCCAGCAGCTTCAGGGGACCCCCCAATGAGCAGTTCTTC. Encoded protein: CASSFRGPPNEQFF.

The V and J genes are TRBV2 and TRBJ2-3; 9 bases fit TRBD1. There are 17 residues in the CDR3. Per germline, CDR1 SNHLY and CDR2 FYNNEI. Losses at the gene ends were 2 bases for V and 1 base for J; bases not matched to a gene: 7. CDR3 sequence reads: CASSELGQGSRTDTQYF. In nucleotides, the CDR3 is TGTGCCAGCAGTGAACTCGGACAGGGGTCGCGCACAGATACGCAGTATTTT.

V and J are TRBV28 and TRBJ1-6, with D unresolved. CDR3 length: 14 amino acids. Trimming pared 3 bases from V and 18 bases from J, leaving 21 bases between. From germline, CDR1 is MDHEN and CDR2 SYDVKM. CDR3 loop: CASSFNNLGKLAHF. The CDR3 coding sequence is TGTGCCAGCAGTTTTAATAATCTGGGCAAACTAGCCCACTTT. Looking up the rest from reference TRBV28 and TRBJ1-6 gives the full variable domain: DVKVTQSSRYLVKRTGEKVFLECVQDMDHENMFWYRQDPGLGLRLIYFSYDVKMKEKGDIPEGYSVSREKKERFSLILESASTNQTSMYLCASSFNNLGKLAHFGNGTRLTVT.

The V and J genes are TRBV13 and TRBJ1-1; D ambiguous. This CDR3 is built from 14 residues. Trimming removed 6 bases at V and 1 base at J, with 12 bases between. Germline lookup yields CDR1 PRHDT and CDR2 FYEKMQ (reference sequence). CDR3 amino acids: CASRHFGANTEAFF. DNA of the CDR3: TGTGCCAGCAGACATTTCGGAGCGAACACTGAAGCTTTCTTT.

This clone was counted a few times. This chain joins TRBV6-2 or TRBV6-3 and TRBJ2-2; 10 bases agree with TRBD2. The CDR3 length is 16 residues. Germline loops: CDR1 MNHEY, CDR2 SVGEGT. The trim removed 6 bases at V and 3 bases at J, leaving 7 bases unmatched. The CDR3 DNA follows: TGTGCCAGCAGCGCTAGGACTAGCGGTGACACCGGGGAGCTGTTTTTT. Residues: CASSARTSGDTGELFF.